The 17 T cell receptor beta chains presented below share a single source sample, sequenced in a study of shared clonotypes between healthy human individuals. Sequenced by immunoSEQ multiplex PCR; TCRdb stores in-frame clones only, minus some. The data show a few hundred thousand clones, about 73% seen once. Sequencing was carried out using memory CD4+ T cells sorted from blood. Subset denoted: CD45RA-negative fraction. The receptors derive from a man aged 25 to 45 in good health.

The chain is built from TRBV27 and TRBJ2-1, with 11 positions matching TRBD1. Germline-derived CDR1 and CDR2 are MNHEY and SMNVEV (reference sequence). The CDR3 totals 15 residues. Trimming removed 3 bases from V and 7 bases from J; junction bases left unmatched: 5. In DNA form, the CDR3 reads TGTGCCAGCAGTTTGGACAGGGGGCGAATAAATGAGCAGTTCTTC. Amino acids: CASSLDRGRINEQFF.

A word on this clone: Other DNA sequences in this specimen translate into the identical CDR3. V and J are TRBV5-5 and TRBJ2-5; no firm D call. V was trimmed by 2 bases and J by 2 bases, leaving 7 bases between them. The CDR3 is 13 amino acids. Germline-derived CDR1 and CDR2 are SGHKS and YYEKEE (reference sequence). The CDR3 protein is CASSFGSQETQYF. The CDR3 DNA reads as TGTGCCAGCAGCTTTGGATCTCAAGAGACCCAGTACTTC.

The chain carries TRBV18 and TRBJ2-4, with D perhaps matching TRBD1 or TRBD2 (6 bases each). V gave up 0 bases and J gave up 8 bases, with 11 bases separating them. The CDR3 has 14 amino acids. In germline, CDR1 is KGHSH, CDR2 LQKENI. CDR3 DNA: TGTGCCAGCTCACCACCTCCGGGGGCGCACATTCAGTACTTC. It specifies CASSPPPGAHIQYF.

This sequence joins TRBV11-3 and TRBJ2-1; D possibly corresponds to TRBD2 (6 bases). The CDR3 runs 15 residues. Germline lookup yields CDR1 SGHNT and CDR2 YENEEA. V gave up 0 bases and J gave up 6 bases, with 12 bases separating them. The CDR3 region has the DNA TGTGCCAGCAGCTTAGACGGGACTGGGGCCAATGAGCAGTTCTTC. Its translation: CASSLDGTGANEQFF.

This clone was seen more than once but under ten times. The chain has TRBV6-6 and TRBJ1-3; 10 positions match TRBD1. This CDR3 has 15 amino acids. The V and J ends lost 5 bases and 3 bases, in that order; junction bases with no gene match: 4. Germline V gene lookup returns CDR1 MNHNY and CDR2 SVGAGI (reference sequence). For the CDR3, the DNA is TGTGCCAGCAGTGGAGGGACAGGGGATGGAAACACCATATATTTT. Translating gives CASSGGTGDGNTIYF.

Here the CDR3 DNA reads TGTGCCAGCAGTTCACAAGGGTGGGAGCCCCAGCATTTT. It translates to CASSSQGWEPQHF. The chain combines TRBV28 with TRBJ1-5; no firm D call. Germline CDR1 MDHEN, CDR2 SYDVKM. The CDR3 is made up of 13 amino acids. V dropped 4 bases and J dropped 8 bases, with 12 bases sitting between them.

The CDR3, as DNA: TGTGCCAGCAGCTTAGAGGGACTAGCTTACAATGAGCAGTTCTTC. As protein: CASSLEGLAYNEQFF. The J gene is TRBJ2-1, the V gene TRBV7-2; 9 positions match TRBD2. The length of the CDR3 is 15 residues. V was clipped by 1 base and J by 4 bases; unmatched bases: 2. Germline lookup yields CDR1 SGHTA and CDR2 FQGNSA.

J is TRBJ2-3 and V is TRBV27; 12 bases agree with TRBD2. Germline CDR1 reads MNHEY; CDR2 reads SMNVEV (reference sequence). Trimming cost V 5 bases and J 6 bases; bases outside gene matches: 9. The CDR3 consists of 16 residues. CDR3 amino acids: CASSTRLAGVSDTQYF. DNA of the CDR3: TGTGCCAGCAGTACACGACTAGCGGGAGTTTCGGATACGCAGTATTTT.

The rearrangement joins TRBV4-2 to TRBJ2-1, with unresolved D. V dropped 0 bases and J dropped 6 bases, with 12 bases sitting between them. Germline CDR1 and CDR2: LGHNA and YNFKEQ. The CDR3 runs to 15 residues. CDR3 coding DNA: TGTGCCAGCAGCCAAGATGGAAGGATATTCAATGAGCAGTTCTTC. This codes for CASSQDGRIFNEQFF.

Worth noting for this clone: This sample also contains other DNA sequences that code for the same CDR3. The J gene is TRBJ2-1, the V gene TRBV5-1; 7 bases agree with TRBD1. The CDR3 loop spans 15 amino acids. Germline V gene data show CDR1 as SGHRS and CDR2 as YFSETQ. V lost 0 bases to trimming and J lost 5 bases; unmatched junction nucleotides: 5. The CDR3 spells CASSLGQGPNNEQFF. The CDR3 nucleotides are TGCGCCAGCAGCTTGGGACAGGGACCTAACAATGAGCAGTTCTTC.

This clone was counted a few times. CDR3 amino acids: CASSQGGDPEAFF. CDR3 bases: TGTGCCAGTAGTCAGGGTGGGGATCCTGAAGCTTTCTTT. V and J are TRBV19 and TRBJ1-1; possible D gene TRBD1, 5 bases. Germline CDR1 is LNHDA and CDR2 is SQIVND (reference sequence). There are 13 residues in the CDR3. Trimming cost V 5 bases and J 6 bases, with 13 bases left between them. Filled out from reference TRBV19 and TRBJ1-1, the complete variable domain reads DGGITQSPKYLFRKEGQNVTLSCEQNLNHDAMYWYRQDPGQGLRLIYYSQIVNDFQKGDIAEGYSVSREKKESFPLTVTSAQKNPTAFYLCASSQGGDPEAFFGQGTRLTVV.

This clone was counted a few times. The J gene is TRBJ2-6, the V gene TRBV29-1; D remains ambiguous. V lost 4 bases and J 0 bases, leaving 10 bases between the germline ends. From germline, CDR1 is SQVTM and CDR2 ANQGSEA. The length of the CDR3 is 15 residues. DNA of the CDR3: TGCAGCGTTGGGGAAACCCCCTCTGGGGCCAACGTCCTGACTTTC. This codes for CSVGETPSGANVLTF. Based on the CDR3 plus reference TRBV29-1 and TRBJ2-6, the full variable domain is SAVISQKPSRDICQRGTSLTIQCQVDSQVTMMFWYRQQPGQSLTLIATANQGSEATYESGFVIDKFPISRPNLTFSTLTVSNMSPEDSSIYLCSVGETPSGANVLTFGAGSRLTVL.

The chain employs TRBV27 and TRBJ2-3; TRBD1 aligns across 9 bases. Germline lookup yields CDR1 MNHEY and CDR2 SMNVEV (reference sequence). This CDR3 has 13 residues. V lost 2 bases and J lost 9; bases outside the gene matches: 3. For the CDR3, the DNA is TGTGCCAGCAGTTTAGAGACAGGGGGAACGCAGTATTTT. The encoded protein is CASSLETGGTQYF.

The chain has TRBV25-1 and TRBJ2-3; D ambiguous. V was pared by 4 bases and J by 0 bases, with 2 bases between. Germline V lookup: CDR1 MGHDK, CDR2 SYGVNS. CDR3 size: 12 residues. The CDR3 protein is CASSGSTDTQYF. DNA of the CDR3: TGTGCCAGCAGTGGCAGCACAGATACGCAGTATTTT.

The chain joins TRBV10-3 to TRBJ1-5, with a weak D call TRBD1 (6 bases). Per germline, CDR1 ENHRY and CDR2 SYGVKD. V shed 3 bases and J shed 1 base, with 13 bases lying between them. The CDR3 consists of 16 residues. DNA for the CDR3: TGTGCCATCAGTGACGGGGGACAACGGAGCAATCAGCCCCAGCATTTT. Translated, it gives CAISDGGQRSNQPQHF.

This rearrangement joins TRBV2 to TRBJ2-2; possible D gene TRBD2, 5 bases. The CDR3 has 14 residues. Deletions cut 7 bases from V and 7 bases from J, with 16 bases between. Per the germline V gene, CDR1 is SNHLY and CDR2 is FYNNEI. CDR3 residues: CASTPTTSGGELFF. In nucleotides, the CDR3 is TGTGCCAGCACGCCCACCACCAGCGGCGGGGAGCTGTTTTTT. Looking up the rest from reference TRBV2 and TRBJ2-2 gives the full variable domain: EPEVTQTPSHQVTQMGQEVILRCVPISNHLYFYWYRQILGQKVEFLVSFYNNEISEKSEIFDDQFSVERPDGSNFTLKIRSTKLEDSAMYFCASTPTTSGGELFFGEGSRLTVL.

The J gene is TRBJ1-1, the V gene TRBV5-1, with 7 bases fitting TRBD1. The germline V gene encodes CDR1 SGHRS and CDR2 YFSETQ. CDR3 size: 15 residues. Trimming cost V 0 bases and J 5 bases; bases outside gene matches: 7. This CDR3 reads CASSLVPTGRTEAFF. DNA of the CDR3: TGCGCCAGCAGCTTGGTACCGACAGGGCGGACTGAAGCTTTCTTT.